Following are 18 T cell receptor beta chains from one sample sequenced in a study of T cell responses to AZD1222 COVID-19 vaccine. Libraries were prepared by immunoSEQ multiplex PCR; TCRdb keeps only in-frame clonotypes and omits some of them. The sample consists of fewer than 200,000 clones, just under 90% of them appearing once. This specimen consisted of peripheral blood, obtained 28 days after the second dose of the MenACWY control vaccine. These receptors were collected from an adult who received the MenACWY meningococcal vaccine as a control.

The chain is built from TRBV13 and TRBJ1-5; no clear D gene. Trimming took off 1 base at V and 0 bases at J, with 4 bases between the two ends. Germline CDR1 and CDR2: PRHDT and FYEKMQ (reference sequence). This CDR3 spans 14 amino acids. CDR3 loop: CASSLAASNQPQHF. In nucleotides, the CDR3 is TGTGCCAGCAGCTTAGCTGCTAGCAATCAGCCCCAGCATTTT.

The chain links TRBV3-1 (or the pseudogene TRBV3-2) to TRBJ2-3, with 8 nucleotides matching TRBD2. Germline V gene sequence: CDR1 LGHDT, CDR2 YNNKEL (reference sequence). J lost 0 bases, V lost 3 bases, and 5 bases had no gene match. This CDR3 has 16 residues. The CDR3 region is CASSHVGRASTDTQYF. The CDR3 coding sequence is TGTGCCAGCAGCCACGTCGGGAGGGCCAGCACAGATACGCAGTATTTT.

The genes are TRBV28 and TRBJ1-1; D remains ambiguous. The CDR3 has 12 amino acids. In germline, CDR1 is MDHEN, CDR2 SYDVKM. Trimming removed 9 bases at V and 2 bases at J, with 10 bases between. Here the CDR3 reads CASLLGNTEAFF. CDR3 in DNA: TGTGCCAGTCTCCTCGGTAACACTGAAGCTTTCTTT.

The V and J genes are TRBV6-5 and TRBJ2-3; weak D call: TRBD2 (5 bases). Germline V gene data show CDR1 as MNHEY and CDR2 as SVGAGI. Trimming took 4 bases from V and 0 from J, leaving 11 bases between them. This CDR3 has 15 amino acids. The CDR3 nucleotides are TGTGCCAGCAGTTCGTGGGGAGCGAGCACAGATACGCAGTATTTT. Amino acids: CASSSWGASTDTQYF.

This chain connects TRBV14 to TRBJ1-4; perhaps TRBD1 as D (6 bases). Trimming removed 3 bases from V and 8 bases from J, with 10 bases in between. CDR3 length equals 13 residues. Germline loops: CDR1 SGHDN, CDR2 FVKESK. CDR3 nucleotide sequence: TGTGCCAGCAGCCAGGGGGCCATCGAAAAACTGTTTTTT. Translated: CASSQGAIEKLFF.

Regarding this clone: The junction departs from germline at one end; a sequencing error may be responsible. V usage is TRBV19 and J usage is TRBJ1-2, with TRBD1 as a possible D gene (6 bases). Germline CDR1 and CDR2: LNHDA and SQIVND (reference sequence). CDR3 length equals 15 residues. The CDR3 region has the DNA TGTGCCAGTAGTTTAGACAGGCGACGTAACTATGGCTACACCTTC. Encoded protein: CASSLDRRRNYGYTF. The full variable domain, its missing parts supplied by reference TRBV19 and TRBJ1-2, is DGGITQSPKYLFRKEGQNVTLSCEQNLNHDAMYWYRQDPGQGLRLIYYSQIVNDFQKGDIAEGYSVSREKKESFPLTVTSAQKNPTAFYLCASSLDRRRNYGYTFGSGTRLTVV.

The V call is TRBV5-1, the J call TRBJ1-4; no definite D call. The ends were cut back, 2 bases at V and 4 bases at J, with 12 bases in the middle. This CDR3 comprises 15 residues. Germline loops: CDR1 SGHRS, CDR2 YFSETQ. The CDR3 is CASSFSSGNNEKLFF. The DNA of the CDR3 is TGCGCCAGCAGCTTTAGTTCTGGGAATAATGAAAAACTGTTTTTT.

The chain links TRBV28 to TRBJ2-7; TRBD1 is a possible D gene (6 bases). V gave up 5 bases and J gave up 0 bases, with 8 bases separating them. This CDR3 comprises 13 residues. In germline, CDR1 is MDHEN, CDR2 SYDVKM. The CDR3 loop reads CASSGGGSYEQYF. CDR3 DNA: TGTGCCAGCAGTGGGGGCGGCTCCTACGAGCAGTACTTC.

The chain joins TRBV7-3 to TRBJ2-3; D gene unclear. The germline CDR1 and CDR2 sequences are SGHTA and FQGTGA. Deletions cut 5 bases from V and 0 bases from J, with 6 bases between. This CDR3 is built from 13 residues. The CDR3 protein is CASSQLSTDTQYF. CDR3 DNA: TGTGCCAGCAGCCAACTCAGCACAGATACGCAGTATTTT.

The genes are TRBV3-1 (or the pseudogene TRBV3-2) and TRBJ2-7, with D hard to call. The V gene's germline CDR1 is LGHDT and CDR2 YNNKEL (reference sequence). The germline V and J ends were trimmed by 2 bases and 3 bases, with 20 bases remaining between them. The CDR3 length is 17 residues. The CDR3 nucleotides read TGTGCCAGCAGCCAATTTTTTTCCGGAATGATAAACTACGAGCAGTACTTC. It codes for CASSQFFSGMINYEQYF.

In DNA form, the CDR3 reads TGTGCCAGCAGCTTGGGACTAGCGGATTACGAGCAGTACTTC. It translates to CASSLGLADYEQYF. The rearrangement links TRBV5-4 to TRBJ2-7; TRBD2 agrees at 9 bases. The junction had 2 bases not matched to a gene; V was cut back by 0 bases and J by 4 bases. Germline CDR1 and CDR2: SGHNT and YYREEE (reference sequence). This CDR3 region has 14 residues.

The V and J genes are TRBV19 and TRBJ2-1; unclear D gene. CDR3 size: 11 residues. The V gene's germline CDR1 is LNHDA and CDR2 SQIVND (reference sequence). Trimming cost V 6 bases and J 8 bases, with 8 bases left between them. CDR3: CASRAEDEQFF. DNA for the CDR3: TGTGCCAGTAGGGCCGAAGATGAGCAGTTCTTC.

The genes are TRBV28 and TRBJ2-3; 8 positions match TRBD2. The ends lost 10 bases at V and 4 bases at J; junction bases unmatched: 4. CDR1 and CDR2 from the germline V gene are MDHEN and SYDVKM. This CDR3 has 12 amino acids. The CDR3 sequence is CATAGGSDTQYF. The CDR3 region has the DNA TGTGCCACGGCGGGAGGCTCAGATACGCAGTATTTT. Full variable domain (missing parts from reference TRBV28 and TRBJ2-3): DVKVTQSSRYLVKRTGEKVFLECVQDMDHENMFWYRQDPGLGLRLIYFSYDVKMKEKGDIPEGYSVSREKKERFSLILESASTNQTSMYLCATAGGSDTQYFGPGTRLTVL.

V and J are TRBV2 and TRBJ2-5; 8 bases line up with TRBD2. Germline loops: CDR1 SNHLY, CDR2 FYNNEI. V lost 7 bases and J lost 5; bases outside the gene matches: 6. This CDR3 has 13 residues. CDR3 amino acids: CASTGGVRETQYF. The CDR3 nucleotides are TGTGCCAGCACCGGGGGGGTTCGGGAGACCCAGTACTTC.

This clone was counted between two and nine times. The chain has TRBV7-9 and TRBJ2-7, with D possibly TRBD2 on 5 matching bases. The length of the CDR3 is 18 residues. The V gene's germline CDR1 is SEHNR and CDR2 FQNEAQ (reference sequence). V lost 5 bases and J 0 bases, leaving 23 bases between the germline ends. The CDR3 sequence: CASSPPLTGSLSSYEQYF. The DNA for the CDR3 is TGTGCCAGCAGCCCCCCTCTGACGGGATCCCTTAGCTCCTACGAGCAGTACTTC.

The chain recombines TRBV10-1 with TRBJ2-2, with D unclear. This CDR3 spans 16 amino acids. Germline V lookup: CDR1 WNHNN, CDR2 SYGVQD (reference sequence). Trimming cost V 3 bases and J 0 bases, with 11 bases left between them. In nucleotides, the CDR3 is TGCGCCAGCAGTGACTCTACCAGCGCGAACACCGGGGAGCTGTTTTTT. Its translation: CASSDSTSANTGELFF.

The chain joins TRBV4-2 to TRBJ1-1, with 11 positions matching TRBD1. Germline lookup yields CDR1 LGHNA and CDR2 YNFKEQ. V trimming: 3 bases; J trimming: 2 bases; junction bases outside the gene matches: 2. The CDR3 covers 15 residues. CDR3 region: CASSHGQGANTEAFF. The CDR3 DNA reads as TGTGCCAGCAGCCACGGACAGGGGGCCAACACTGAAGCTTTCTTT.

This rearrangement joins TRBV10-1 to TRBJ2-7, with D unresolved. Germline V gene data show CDR1 as WNHNN and CDR2 as SYGVQD (reference sequence). The CDR3 has 13 amino acids. Trimming took 4 bases from V and 2 from J, leaving 9 bases between them. As DNA, the CDR3 is TGCGCCAGCAGTGCTGGGGTCGCCTACGAGCAGTACTTC. Protein: CASSAGVAYEQYF.